These 11 T cell receptor beta chains came from one sample sequenced in a study of CXCR3-negative and CXCR3-positive naive CD8 T cells. The authors made the TRB cDNA libraries by 5' RACE using UMI labels. After re-calling the 5' RACE reads, TCRdb lists one entry per CDR3 protein, DNA absent. The sample has around 7,000 distinct CDR3 sequences, and its top ten clones hold 1.8%. Material for sequencing was naive CXCR3- CD8+ T cells from blood. This sample's subset: CD45RO-CCR7+CD27+CD95- naive CD8+ T cells lacking CXCR3 (TNR3-). Receptor source: a human donor in good health. Some clones in this sample may be carry-over from other donors' samples.

This clonotype is labeled medium-sized (0.01 to 0.1%) based on frequency. This CDR3 reads CASSLGTGNEQFF. The chain links TRBV5-1 to TRBJ2-1; TCRdb's D gene call, TRBD1, goes unchecked for lack of DNA. The V gene's germline CDR1 is SGHRS and CDR2 YFSETQ. This CDR3 is built from 13 residues.

The genes are TRBV6-5 and TRBJ2-1; checking the TCRdb D call of TRBD2 is not possible without DNA. This CDR3 has 15 amino acids. CDR1 is MNHEY, CDR2 SVGAGI, per germline. CDR3 in amino acids: CASSEAGGLYNEQFF.

In terms of frequency, this clonotype is medium-sized. This chain joins TRBV2 and TRBJ2-3; TCRdb names TRBD1, which stays unverified in the absence of DNA. Germline V gene data show CDR1 as SNHLY and CDR2 as FYNNEI. CDR3 size: 13 residues. CDR3 loop: CARQRESTDTQYF.

The V and J genes are TRBV2 and TRBJ2-1; the D call from TCRdb, TRBD2, cannot be confirmed without DNA. This CDR3 has 15 residues. CDR1 and CDR2 from the germline V gene are SNHLY and FYNNEI. CDR3 region: CASIPGPLSYNEQFF.

The V call is TRBV27, the J call TRBJ1-1; checking the TCRdb D call of TRBD1 is not possible without DNA. Per the germline V gene, CDR1 is MNHEY and CDR2 is SMNVEV (reference sequence). This CDR3 comprises 14 residues. The CDR3 reads CASSLTTGDTEAFF.

The rearrangement joins TRBV11-2 to TRBJ2-1. This CDR3 is 13 amino acids long. Per the germline V gene, CDR1 is SGHAT and CDR2 is FQNNGV. The CDR3 sequence: CASSLWDYDEQFF.

This clonotype is labeled medium-sized based on frequency. This sequence joins TRBV7-9 and TRBJ1-2; TCRdb proposes TRBD1, but this gene call is untestable without DNA. The CDR3 totals 14 residues. In germline, CDR1 is SEHNR, CDR2 FQNEAQ (reference sequence). The CDR3: CASSLRDGKGGYTF.

V and J are TRBV10-3 and TRBJ2-7. CDR1 is ENHRY and CDR2 is SYGVKD in the germline V gene. The CDR3 length is 13 residues. The CDR3 loop is CAISDSADYEQYF.

Its frequency marks this clonotype as medium-sized. The chain combines TRBV29-1 with TRBJ2-7; without DNA, the TCRdb call of TRBD1 cannot be checked. This CDR3 has 13 residues. Germline V gene data show CDR1 as SQVTM and CDR2 as ANQGSEA. This CDR3 is CSVELGVRYEQYF.

The gene calls are TRBV19 and TRBJ2-1. Looked up from germline, CDR1 is LNHDA and CDR2 is SQIVND (reference sequence). This CDR3 contains 13 residues. CDR3 amino acids: CASSILPNNEQFF. Based on the CDR3 plus reference TRBV19 and TRBJ2-1, the full variable domain is DGGITQSPKYLFRKEGQNVTLSCEQNLNHDAMYWYRQDPGQGLRLIYYSQIVNDFQKGDIAEGYSVSREKKESFPLTVTSAQKNPTAFYLCASSILPNNEQFFGPGTRLTVL.

V and J are TRBV27 and TRBJ1-2. The CDR3 totals 15 residues. CDR1 is MNHEY and CDR2 is SMNVEV in the germline V gene (reference sequence). CDR3 in amino acids: CASSFTSALNYGYTF.